This T cell receptor (beta chain) originates from a study of T-cell reconstitution after alpha-beta-depleted transplantation in children. Ten or more counts support this clonotype. Unique molecular identifiers were built into the TCRbeta library. TCRdb called the PCR reads again in MiXCR, with one record for every CDR3 protein. The sample holds 190,000 or so distinct CDR3 sequences, approximately 14% seen once. The source of this sequence is a human donor who donated a stem cell graft to a child with acute lymphoblastic leukemia. This sample comprised PBMCs from the stem cell graft donor, obtained from the stem cell graft.

The CDR3, as DNA: TGTGCCAGCAGCTTCCCGACTAGCGGGAGGAAGGGTAATGAGCAGTTCTTC. Its protein product is CASSFPTSGRKGNEQFF. The chain links TRBV7-8 to TRBJ2-1; 13 bases line up with TRBD2. The CDR3 spans 17 residues. Germline lookup yields CDR1 SGHVS and CDR2 FQNEAQ. With 3 bases clipped from V and 7 bases from J, the junction kept 9 bases outside the gene matches.